This T cell receptor (beta chain) was found in a study of technical replicates of blood from four donors. After removal of 7 bases from V and 0 bases from J, the junction contained 10 bases not matched to a gene. This CDR3 is 16 amino acids long. Germline values: CDR1 MNHEY, CDR2 SMNVEV (reference sequence). Libraries were prepared by immunoSEQ multiplex PCR; TCRdb keeps only in-frame clonotypes and omits some of them. This sample yields around 68,000 clones, of which 95% to 98% are seen a single time; 0.2% to 0.3% belongs to the top ten. This sequence was found in a human donor in good health. V gene TRBV27 combines with J gene TRBJ2-3, with 7 bases lining up with TRBD1. The sample taken for sequencing was T cells isolated from PBMCs. CDR3 bases: TGTGCCAGCACCCCAGACAGGGCCCGGAGCACAGATACGCAGTATTTT. Translation gives CASTPDRARSTDTQYF.